The 14 T cell receptor beta chains presented below share a single source sample, sequenced in a study of early T cells in non-severe SARS-CoV-2 infection. TCRdb reprocessed the 5' RACE reads via MiXCR and lists one record per CDR3 protein. The sample records around 40,000 distinct CDR3 sequences, about 6.3% being singletons. Sample: whole blood. Receptor source: an adult who was a healthcare worker with PCR-confirmed SARS-CoV-2 infection or an uninfected control (not recorded which).

The chain recombines TRBV2 with TRBJ1-2; D is undetermined. The CDR3 has 15 residues. With 2 bases removed from V and 0 bases from J, the gap between germline ends came to 10 bases. Germline V CDR1 and CDR2: SNHLY, FYNNEI. CDR3 loop: CASSELQLANYGYTF. The CDR3 DNA reads as TGTGCCAGCAGTGAACTCCAACTGGCTAACTATGGCTACACCTTC.

There are a few counts of this clonotype. The V gene is TRBV30, the J gene TRBJ2-1, with D possibly TRBD2 on 6 matching bases. The CDR3 loop spans 14 amino acids. V gave up 5 bases and J gave up 4 bases, with 15 bases separating them. Looked up from germline, CDR1 is GTSNPN and CDR2 is SVGIG (reference sequence). The CDR3 DNA follows: TGTGCCTGGGGGGACTGGAGAAGTTACAATGAGCAGTTCTTC. Its translation is CAWGDWRSYNEQFF.

V usage is TRBV7-3 and J usage is TRBJ2-3; D perhaps matches TRBD2 (6 bases). CDR3 length equals 16 residues. CDR1 and CDR2 (germline): SGHTA, FQGTGA. V was trimmed by 5 bases and J by 5 bases, leaving 20 bases between them. DNA of the CDR3: TGTGCCAGCAGCACCACCCGGGACTCTGAAGGAGATACGCAGTATTTT. Its protein is CASSTTRDSEGDTQYF.

The sample holds many counts of this clonotype. As DNA, the CDR3 is TGTGCCAGCAGCCCACAGGCGGGGCTAAACAATGAGCAGTTCTTC. It yields the protein CASSPQAGLNNEQFF. This chain joins TRBV11-2 and TRBJ2-1; D is possibly TRBD2 (6 bases). The CDR3 runs to 15 residues. Trimming left V 5 bases short and J 5 bases short, with 16 bases between. Germline CDR1 is SGHAT and CDR2 is FQNNGV.

The chain joins TRBV13 to TRBJ2-7; perhaps TRBD1 as D (6 bases). The germline V and J ends were trimmed by 0 bases and 5 bases, with 8 bases remaining between them. The CDR3 is 13 residues long. CDR1 is PRHDT, CDR2 FYEKMQ, per germline (reference sequence). CDR3 in amino acids: CASSLGQGNEQYF. The CDR3 nucleotides read TGTGCCAGCAGCTTAGGACAGGGCAACGAGCAGTACTTC.

This clonotype was seen only a few times. The V and J genes are TRBV7-9 and TRBJ2-1; no clear D. The ends were cut back, 1 base at V and 9 bases at J, with 10 bases in the middle. The CDR3 is 13 residues long. Per germline, CDR1 SEHNR and CDR2 FQNEAQ (reference sequence). The CDR3 loop reads CASSLDTTPEQFF. CDR3 nucleotides: TGTGCCAGCAGCTTAGATACGACCCCTGAGCAGTTCTTC.

This clonotype was seen once. At one end the junction does not follow the germline gene, possibly because of a read error. The chain combines TRBV7-2 with TRBJ2-6; the match to TRBD1 covers 8 bases. The CDR3 sequence is 16 residues long. From germline, CDR1 is SGHTA and CDR2 FQGNSA. CDR3: CANSLGTGLGANVLTF. CDR3 nucleotides: TGTGCCAACAGCTTAGGGACAGGCCTTGGGGCCAACGTCCTGACTTTC.

This clonotype appeared many times. J is TRBJ2-7 and V is TRBV28; the match to TRBD1 covers 9 bases. The CDR3 loop spans 15 amino acids. The germline V gene has CDR1 MDHEN and CDR2 SYDVKM. The V segment lost 8 bases and the J segment 5 bases; nucleotides outside the gene matches: 13. For the CDR3, the DNA is TGTGCCAGCTACAGGGGGGGACAGGGAAACGACGAGCAGTACTTC. This translates into CASYRGGQGNDEQYF. Supplemented by reference TRBV28 and TRBJ2-7, the full variable domain reads DVKVTQSSRYLVKRTGEKVFLECVQDMDHENMFWYRQDPGLGLRLIYFSYDVKMKEKGDIPEGYSVSREKKERFSLILESASTNQTSMYLCASYRGGQGNDEQYFGPGTRLTVT.

This clonotype showed up many times. The V gene is TRBV12-3 or TRBV12-4, the J gene TRBJ2-3, with 8 bases identical to TRBD2. The CDR3 length is 14 residues. With 3 bases clipped from V and 6 bases from J, the junction kept 5 bases outside the gene matches. This chain's CDR3 is CASSFFGRADTQYF. DNA for the CDR3: TGTGCCAGCAGTTTTTTCGGGAGGGCGGATACGCAGTATTTT.

The chain joins TRBV25-1 to TRBJ2-7; 10 nucleotides match TRBD2. The CDR3 loop spans 16 amino acids. CDR1 and CDR2 from the germline V gene are MGHDK and SYGVNS. The junction had 13 bases not matched to a gene; V was cut back by 5 bases and J by 6 bases. The CDR3 reads CASSPTSGWAISEQYF. In nucleotides, the CDR3 is TGTGCCAGCAGTCCGACTAGCGGGTGGGCCATTAGCGAGCAGTACTTC.

This clonotype was seen many times. V is TRBV9 and J is TRBJ2-1; TRBD2 might be the D (6 bases). Germline V gives CDR1 SGDLS, CDR2 YYNGEE. The CDR3 has 17 amino acids. Trimming cost V 1 base and J 3 bases, with 17 bases left between them. The CDR3 spells CASSVSGRTLYYNEQFF. Here the CDR3 DNA reads TGTGCCAGCAGCGTAAGTGGGAGGACCCTTTACTACAATGAGCAGTTCTTC.

By frequency in the sample, this clonotype is medium-sized (0.01 to 0.1%). The chain couples TRBV20-1 to TRBJ2-7; D is unclear. Trimming pared 3 bases from V and 3 bases from J, leaving 18 bases between. Germline V gene data show CDR1 as DFQATT and CDR2 as SNEGSKA (reference sequence). The length of the CDR3 is 15 residues. In DNA form, the CDR3 reads TGCAGTGCTAGGGTTCCGGGCAAACGGATCTACGAGCAGTACTTC. This translates into CSARVPGKRIYEQYF.

This clonotype appeared many times. The CDR3 end shows no conserved phenylalanine or tryptophan, and so a read error is likely. Because the CDR3's place on the DNA is in doubt, the DNA is left out and the CDR3 is given as listed by TCRdb. The rearrangement links TRBV4-3 to TRBJ2-7. From germline, CDR1 is LGHNA and CDR2 YSLEER. The CDR3 spans 9 amino acids, including both terminal residues. The CDR3 reads CASSQVTPY.

The table lists this clonotype with many counts. The chain combines TRBV7-9 with TRBJ2-7; D is ambiguous. Trimming shortened V by 0 bases and J by 0 bases, and 6 bases separated the two germline ends. Germline CDR1 is SEHNR and CDR2 is FQNEAQ (reference sequence). The CDR3 sequence is 14 residues long. The DNA of the CDR3 is TGTGCCAGCAGCTTAGCAGCCAGCTCCTACGAGCAGTACTTC. Amino acid sequence: CASSLAASSYEQYF.